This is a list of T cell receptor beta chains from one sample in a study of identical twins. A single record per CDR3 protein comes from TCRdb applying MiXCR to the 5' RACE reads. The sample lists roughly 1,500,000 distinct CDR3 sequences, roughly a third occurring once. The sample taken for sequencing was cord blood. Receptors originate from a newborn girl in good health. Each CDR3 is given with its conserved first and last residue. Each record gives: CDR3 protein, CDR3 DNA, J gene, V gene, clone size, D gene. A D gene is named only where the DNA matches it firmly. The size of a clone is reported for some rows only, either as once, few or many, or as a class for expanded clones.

CDR3: CASRYSHTDTQYF; DNA: TGTGCCAGCAGATACTCCCACACAGATACGCAGTATTTT; J: TRBJ2-3; V: TRBV7-9; size: NA; D: NA
CDR3: CAISGISTGQGYTF; DNA: TGTGCCATCAGTGGTATTTCGACAGGGCAGGGCTACACCTTC; J: TRBJ1-2; V: TRBV10-3; size: many; D: TRBD1
CDR3: CASRTGQGTYGYTF; DNA: TGTGCCAGCAGAACGGGACAGGGTACCTATGGCTACACCTTC; J: TRBJ1-2; V: TRBV2; size: few; D: TRBD1
CDR3: CASSSGVQAKNIQYF; DNA: TGCGCCAGCAGCTCAGGGGTTCAAGCCAAAAACATTCAGTACTTC; J: TRBJ2-4; V: TRBV5-1; size: few; D: NA
CDR3: CASSINQGMNTEAFF; DNA: TGTGCCAGCAGCATAAACCAGGGTATGAACACTGAAGCTTTCTTT; J: TRBJ1-1; V: TRBV7-2; size: few; D: NA
CDR3: CASSHPAREGAKNIQYF; DNA: TGCGCCAGCAGCCACCCCGCGAGGGAGGGGGCCAAAAACATTCAGTACTTC; J: TRBJ2-4; V: TRBV4-1; size: NA; D: TRBD2
CDR3: CARPEQFF; DNA: TGTGCCAGACCAGAGCAGTTTTTC; J: TRBJ2-1; V: TRBV19; size: NA; D: NA
CDR3: CASSKALAFGPGASLYGYTF; DNA: NA; J: TRBJ1-2; V: TRBV21-1; size: NA; D: NA
CDR3: CASSFEQTLSYNEQFF; DNA: TGTGCCAGCAGCTTTGAGCAGACCCTCTCCTACAATGAGCAGTTCTTC; J: TRBJ2-1; V: TRBV7-9; size: NA; D: NA
CDR3: CASSSSRLGTNEQYF; DNA: TGTGCCAGCAGCTCCTCAAGGCTGGGAACCAATGAGCAGTACTTC; J: TRBJ2-4; V: TRBV9; size: NA; D: NA
CDR3: CASSLTTGSGYTF; DNA: TGTGCCAGCAGTTTAACAACAGGGTCTGGCTACACCTTC; J: TRBJ1-2; V: TRBV27; size: NA; D: NA
CDR3: CASSKRGRSRRYGKLFF; DNA: TGTGCCAGCAGCAAAAGGGGTAGATCGAGGCGGTACGGAAAACTGTTTTTT; J: TRBJ1-4; V: TRBV21-1; size: once; D: NA